These 26 T cell receptor beta chains came from one sample sequenced in a study of cytomegalovirus exposure and HLA in healthy donors. The PCR used 60 Vbeta and 13 Jbeta primers. TCRdb keeps only in-frame clones here, not all; method: immunoSEQ multiplex PCR. Among 200,000 or so clones listed, about four fifths were seen once. Sequenced sample: PBMCs. The receptors come from a man aged 25-40 years in good health and CMV-seronegative.

This clone appeared once. This rearrangement joins TRBV28 to TRBJ2-7; the D gene is possibly TRBD1 (6 bases). Trimming left V 5 bases short and J 7 bases short, with 24 bases between. Germline lookup yields CDR1 MDHEN and CDR2 SYDVKM. The CDR3 covers 16 residues. CDR3 loop: CASSESDSLPSLEQYF. DNA for the CDR3: TGTGCCAGCAGTGAGTCGGACAGCCTCCCCTCTCTGGAGCAGTACTTC.

V and J are TRBV21-1 and TRBJ2-5; the D call of TRBD1 is as the table states it, not checked on the DNA. TRBV21-1 has pseudogene status. This CDR3 has 16 residues. The CDR3 here is CASSNRPGEYQETQYF. CDR3 coding DNA: TGTGCCAGCAGCAATCGGCCAGGGGAGTACCAAGAGACCCAGTACTTC.

The rearrangement joins TRBV11-2 to TRBJ1-6; a weak D match, TRBD1 (6 bases). Germline V gene data show CDR1 as SGHAT and CDR2 as FQNNGV. The CDR3 length is 16 residues. V was cut by 4 bases and J by 6 bases, with 16 bases left in between. This CDR3 is CASSSFSGAINSPLHF. The DNA of the CDR3 is TGTGCCAGCAGCTCTTTTTCAGGGGCCATTAATTCACCCCTCCACTTT.

The chain employs TRBV19 and TRBJ1-5; D may be TRBD1 (5 bases). Trimming stripped 4 bases from V and 0 bases from J, with 10 bases between. The CDR3 contains 15 residues. The V gene's germline CDR1 is LNHDA and CDR2 SQIVND (reference sequence). The CDR3: CASSRTPYSNQPQHF. CDR3 DNA sequence: TGTGCCAGTAGTAGGACACCTTATAGCAATCAGCCCCAGCATTTT.

This chain links TRBV27 with TRBJ2-2; 9 nucleotides agree with TRBD1. CDR1 is MNHEY and CDR2 is SMNVEV in the germline V gene (reference sequence). Germline trimming cut 0 bases from V and 4 bases from J; bases unmatched to any gene: 3. The CDR3 contains 16 residues. The CDR3 sequence: CASSLSRTGVTGELFF. The DNA of the CDR3 is TGTGCCAGCAGTTTATCAAGGACAGGGGTCACCGGGGAGCTGTTTTTT.

The chain recombines TRBV18 with TRBJ1-1; tentative D call: TRBD1 (6 bases). Germline V gene data show CDR1 as KGHSH and CDR2 as LQKENI. V dropped 6 bases and J dropped 4 bases, with 18 bases sitting between them. The CDR3 sequence is 15 residues long. CDR3 DNA sequence: TGTGCCAGCTCCCCGGGGGGGCCGGAGGGCACTGAAGCTTTCTTT. Amino acids: CASSPGGPEGTEAFF.

J is TRBJ1-1 and V is TRBV28; 8 nucleotides match TRBD1. Germline assignment: CDR1 MDHEN and CDR2 SYDVKM. The CDR3 has 13 amino acids. V trimming: 2 bases; J trimming: 4 bases; junction bases outside the gene matches: 0. The CDR3 bases are TGTGCCAGCAGTTTAACAGGGGGCACTGAAGCTTTCTTT. It is translated as CASSLTGGTEAFF.

This chain uses TRBV2 with TRBJ2-5; D possibly corresponds to TRBD1 (5 bases). The germline V gene encodes CDR1 SNHLY and CDR2 FYNNEI. Trimming took off 4 bases at V and 2 bases at J, with 8 bases between the two ends. The CDR3 runs 13 residues. CDR3 loop: CASSAPGQETQYF. CDR3 coding DNA: TGTGCCAGCAGTGCCCCAGGGCAAGAGACCCAGTACTTC.

This rearrangement joins TRBV2 to TRBJ1-1; D remains ambiguous. The germline V gene encodes CDR1 SNHLY and CDR2 FYNNEI. Trimming took off 3 bases at V and 3 bases at J, with 14 bases between the two ends. The CDR3 runs to 15 residues. The CDR3 nucleotides are TGTGCCAGCAGTGATATAGGCAGGATGTACACTGAAGCTTTCTTT. Amino acids: CASSDIGRMYTEAFF.

This chain links TRBV7-2 with TRBJ1-1; maybe TRBD1 (6 bases). V lost 0 bases to trimming and J lost 1 base, with 9 bases between them. CDR1 and CDR2 from the germline V gene are SGHTA and FQGNSA. The CDR3 spans 15 residues. The CDR3 DNA reads TGTGCCAGCAGCTTAGCCGGGACACAGAACACTGAAGCTTTCTTT. It is translated as CASSLAGTQNTEAFF.

In its sample, this clone was seen a few times. The chain recombines TRBV28 with TRBJ1-4, with 7 nucleotides matching TRBD1. CDR1 MDHEN and CDR2 SYDVKM come from the germline V gene. V shed 6 bases and J 4 bases; nucleotides not matched to a gene: 14. This CDR3 has 17 residues. DNA for the CDR3: TGTGCCAGCAGCCTGGGGACAGAGAGTTACCATAATGAAAAACTGTTTTTT. Protein product: CASSLGTESYHNEKLFF.

V usage is TRBV28 and J usage is TRBJ1-6, with D perhaps TRBD1 (5 bases). Germline V CDR1 and CDR2: MDHEN, SYDVKM. The CDR3 is 15 amino acids. Trimming shortened V by 7 bases and J by 15 bases, and 25 bases separated the two germline ends. The CDR3 DNA is TGTGCCAGCATACGCGAAAATCGGGGGTTCAAGGGCCTCCACTTT. It is translated as CASIRENRGFKGLHF.

The rearrangement links TRBV28 to TRBJ1-2; D uncertain. This CDR3 spans 13 amino acids. Germline V gene lookup returns CDR1 MDHEN and CDR2 SYDVKM. V lost 5 bases, J lost 13 bases, and 20 bases lay in between. This CDR3 reads CASSLGEGRLGTF. CDR3 coding DNA: TGTGCCAGCAGTCTTGGAGAGGGAAGGCTTGGCACCTTC.

This clone was seen a handful of times. This sequence joins TRBV6-1 and TRBJ1-1; weak D call: TRBD1 (6 bases). The V gene lost 5 bases and the J gene lost 1 base, with 14 bases spanning the gap. The CDR3 totals 15 residues. Looked up from germline, CDR1 is MNHNS and CDR2 is SASEGT. Here the CDR3 DNA reads TGTGCCAGCAGTACGCCGGGACACTGGAACACTGAAGCTTTCTTT. Residues: CASSTPGHWNTEAFF.

This chain uses TRBV6-6 with TRBJ2-2, with D perhaps TRBD2 (5 bases). The CDR3 has 14 amino acids. V shed 8 bases and J shed 2 bases, with 12 bases lying between them. Germline V gene lookup returns CDR1 MNHNY and CDR2 SVGAGI (reference sequence). CDR3 sequence (DNA): TGTGCCAGCGCGGGCACAGACAACACCGGGGAGCTGTTTTTT. This codes for CASAGTDNTGELFF.

The chain recombines TRBV2 with TRBJ1-4; 11 positions match TRBD1. CDR1 and CDR2 (germline): SNHLY, FYNNEI. V was pared by 6 bases and J by 8 bases, with 5 bases of the junction left unmatched. The CDR3 totals 14 residues. The CDR3 sequence: CASSRDRGKEKLFF. In DNA, the CDR3 is TGTGCCAGCAGCCGGGACAGGGGGAAGGAAAAACTGTTTTTT. The full variable domain, with the rest looked up from reference TRBV2 and TRBJ1-4, is EPEVTQTPSHQVTQMGQEVILRCVPISNHLYFYWYRQILGQKVEFLVSFYNNEISEKSEIFDDQFSVERPDGSNFTLKIRSTKLEDSAMYFCASSRDRGKEKLFFGSGTQLSVL.

The chain couples TRBV5-6 to TRBJ2-7; D is perhaps TRBD2 (6 bases). V was pared by 7 bases and J by 1 base, with 15 bases between. The germline gives CDR1 SGHDT, CDR2 YYEEEE. This CDR3 is 14 amino acids long. The CDR3 protein is CASSPRRGSYEQYF. CDR3 DNA sequence: TGTGCCAGCTCCCCTAGGAGGGGATCCTACGAGCAGTACTTC. Looking up the rest from reference TRBV5-6 and TRBJ2-7 gives the full variable domain: DAGVTQSPTHLIKTRGQQVTLRCSPKSGHDTVSWYQQALGQGPQFIFQYYEEEERQRGNFPDRFSGHQFPNYSSELNVNALLLGDSALYLCASSPRRGSYEQYFGPGTRLTVT.

V gene TRBV29-1 combines with J gene TRBJ2-1; 15 bases agree with TRBD2. Trimming took 6 bases from V and 6 from J; bases not matched to a gene: 3. The germline CDR1 and CDR2 sequences are SQVTM and ANQGSEA. The CDR3 runs to 14 residues. CDR3: CSVGTSGGFNEQFF. The CDR3 coding sequence is TGCAGCGTCGGGACTAGCGGGGGGTTCAATGAGCAGTTCTTC.

This clone is a singleton in its sample. The V and J genes are TRBV6-6 and TRBJ2-7; 9 bases fit TRBD2. This CDR3 has 15 amino acids. Trimming cost V 0 bases and J 4 bases; bases outside gene matches: 4. The V gene's germline CDR1 is MNHNY and CDR2 SVGAGI (reference sequence). The CDR3 loop is CASSYSGAGGYEQYF. The CDR3 DNA is TGTGCCAGCAGTTACTCGGGGGCGGGGGGGTACGAGCAGTACTTC.

V is TRBV11-2 and J is TRBJ1-6, with unresolved D. The germline CDR1 and CDR2 sequences are SGHAT and FQNNGV. Trimming left V 4 bases short and J 14 bases short, with 9 bases between. This CDR3 contains 11 residues. The CDR3 protein is CASSSGEALHF. Here the CDR3 DNA reads TGTGCCAGCAGCTCCGGGGAGGCCCTCCACTTT.

This clone came up a few times. The chain is built from TRBV10-3 and TRBJ2-2; D possibly corresponds to TRBD1 (5 bases). The CDR3 extends over 14 amino acids. V was cut by 3 bases and J by 1 base, with 6 bases left in between. From germline, CDR1 is ENHRY and CDR2 SYGVKD. The CDR3, as DNA: TGTGCCATCAGTGACAGGGTGAACACCGGGGAGCTGTTTTTT. This gives the protein CAISDRVNTGELFF.

This sequence joins TRBV9 and TRBJ1-2; D is perhaps TRBD1 (5 bases). Germline-derived CDR1 and CDR2 are SGDLS and YYNGEE. There are 14 residues in the CDR3. The germline V and J ends were trimmed by 0 bases and 8 bases, with 14 bases remaining between them. The CDR3 DNA follows: TGTGCCAGCAGCGTAGCGGCAGGGAAGGGAGGCTACACCTTC. Translated: CASSVAAGKGGYTF.

This clone was recorded a few times. This rearrangement joins TRBV11-2 to TRBJ2-5, with 12 nucleotides matching TRBD2. Germline trimming cut 3 bases from V and 5 bases from J; bases unmatched to any gene: 7. CDR3 length: 16 amino acids. Looked up from germline, CDR1 is SGHAT and CDR2 is FQNNGV. CDR3 sequence: CASSFTSGGTGETQYF. DNA for the CDR3: TGTGCCAGCAGCTTTACTAGCGGGGGGACGGGGGAGACCCAGTACTTC. The full variable domain, rest sourced from reference TRBV11-2 and TRBJ2-5, is EAGVAQSPRYKIIEKRQSVAFWCNPISGHATLYWYQQILGQGPKLLIQFQNNGVVDDSQLPKDRFSAERLKGVDSTLKIQPAKLEDSAVYLCASSFTSGGTGETQYFGPGTRLLVL.

The V call is TRBV2, the J call TRBJ1-4, with TRBD1 matching 9 bases. Trimming at V came to 11 bases and at J to 8 bases, leaving 9 bases not matched to a gene. Germline CDR1 reads SNHLY; CDR2 reads FYNNEI. This CDR3 is built from 13 residues. The CDR3 sequence: CAGGRDRDEKLFF. The CDR3, as DNA: TGTGCCGGCGGCCGGGACAGGGACGAAAAACTGTTTTTT. The full variable domain, completed using reference TRBV2 and TRBJ1-4, is EPEVTQTPSHQVTQMGQEVILRCVPISNHLYFYWYRQILGQKVEFLVSFYNNEISEKSEIFDDQFSVERPDGSNFTLKIRSTKLEDSAMYFCAGGRDRDEKLFFGSGTQLSVL.

A note on this clone: An end of the junction differs from the germline gene, which may be a read error. This chain joins TRBV27 and TRBJ2-6; a possible D gene is TRBD1 (5 bases). The CDR3 extends over 15 amino acids. Germline V lookup: CDR1 MNHEY, CDR2 SMNVEV (reference sequence). Written as DNA, the CDR3 is TGTGCCAGCAGTTTCTCGGTCTCTGGGGCCAGCGTCCTGACTTTC. Translation: CASSFSVSGASVLTF.

The chain couples TRBV7-6 to TRBJ2-2, with D tentatively TRBD1 (6 bases). V shed 2 bases and J shed 2 bases, with 21 bases lying between them. CDR1 and CDR2 from the germline V gene are SGHVS and FNYEAQ. This CDR3 spans 19 amino acids. CDR3 residues: CASSLYQIDRSPNTGELFF. The CDR3 DNA follows: TGTGCCAGCAGCTTATACCAGATCGACAGGTCACCCAACACCGGGGAGCTGTTTTTT.